This passage covers 10 T cell receptor beta chains from one sample sequenced in a study of control samples from healthy donors and cancer patients. TCRdb's table, derived via immunoSEQ multiplex PCR, lists solely in-frame clones and lacks some. Of 40,000 to 50,000 clones listed, around four fifths were seen once; the top ten hold about 45%. Specimen: blood. The receptors derive from a man aged 60 to 75 in good health.

CDR3 nucleotides: TGTGCCAGCACTGACCGCCCCCTAGGGAGGGACACCGGGGAGCTGTTTTTT. It yields the protein CASTDRPLGRDTGELFF. The V and J genes are TRBV27 and TRBJ2-2, with 7 bases matching TRBD2. Germline loops: CDR1 MNHEY, CDR2 SMNVEV (reference sequence). The length of the CDR3 is 17 residues. V shed 7 bases and J 3 bases; nucleotides not matched to a gene: 14.

Remarks on this clone: One junction end does not reproduce the germline sequence, and a read error may be involved. The rearrangement uses TRBV5-3 and TRBJ2-1; possibly TRBD2 for D (6 bases). TRBV5-3 is placed among ORFs of uncertain function. The CDR3 covers 18 residues. CDR3 coding DNA: TGTGCCAGAAGCTTGAGGAGTGGCGGGACCAGACCTTACAATGGGCAGTTCTTC. Protein: CARSLRSGGTRPYNGQFF.

This clone occurred a few times. V is TRBV5-5 and J is TRBJ1-2; TRBD1 matches 11 bases. With 2 bases clipped from V and 5 bases from J, the junction kept 11 bases outside the gene matches. CDR1 and CDR2 (germline): SGHKS, YYEKEE (reference sequence). This CDR3 has 17 amino acids. CDR3 amino acids: CASSFGQGANKAYGYTF. CDR3 in DNA: TGTGCCAGCAGCTTTGGACAGGGGGCGAATAAGGCTTATGGCTACACCTTC.

The chain carries TRBV12-5 and TRBJ1-1; D gene uncertain. The germline V and J ends were trimmed by 3 bases and 0 bases, with 5 bases remaining between them. The CDR3 loop spans 13 amino acids. The germline V gene encodes CDR1 LGHNT and CDR2 FRNRAP. The CDR3 DNA is TGTGCTAGTGGTTTAAGTCTGAACACTGAAGCTTTCTTT. As protein: CASGLSLNTEAFF.

This clone was counted between two and nine times. The chain recombines TRBV14 with TRBJ2-5; 8 nucleotides match TRBD1. The trim removed 3 bases at V and 5 bases at J, leaving 5 bases unmatched. The germline CDR1 and CDR2 sequences are SGHDN and FVKESK. The CDR3 extends over 14 amino acids. The chain's CDR3 is CASSQFDRGETQYF. The DNA of the CDR3 is TGTGCCAGCAGCCAGTTCGACAGGGGTGAGACCCAGTACTTC.

The chain is built from TRBV28 and TRBJ2-1, with D possibly TRBD1 on 7 matching bases. Trimming left V 8 bases short and J 2 bases short, with 16 bases between. The CDR3 is made up of 15 amino acids. The germline V gene encodes CDR1 MDHEN and CDR2 SYDVKM. CDR3: CASGVAGGTYNEQFF. The CDR3 nucleotides are TGTGCCAGCGGGGTGGCAGGGGGGACCTACAATGAGCAGTTCTTC.

Points on this clone: One end of the junction does not line up with germline, which may come from a read error. The chain has TRBV29-1 and TRBJ2-3, with 8 bases matching TRBD1. This CDR3 comprises 13 residues. The V gene's germline CDR1 is SQVTM and CDR2 ANQGSEA. The CDR3 region is CSAQHQGADMQYF. The DNA for the CDR3 is TGCAGCGCCCAACACCAGGGGGCAGATATGCAGTATTTT.

Note on this clone: The same CDR3 also results from other DNA sequences found in this sample. V usage is TRBV7-2 and J usage is TRBJ2-5; tentatively, D is TRBD2 (5 bases). V lost 3 bases and J lost 2, with 10 bases in between. The germline CDR1 and CDR2 sequences are SGHTA and FQGNSA. This CDR3 is 14 amino acids long. CDR3 loop: CASSLSRGQETQYF. The CDR3 DNA is TGTGCCAGCAGCTTGAGTCGGGGTCAAGAGACCCAGTACTTC.

The chain carries TRBV30 and TRBJ2-3; the D gene is possibly TRBD1 (5 bases). CDR1 and CDR2 from the germline V gene are GTSNPN and SVGIG (reference sequence). The CDR3 extends over 12 amino acids. Deletions cut 5 bases from V and 0 bases from J, with 6 bases between. In DNA, the CDR3 is TGTGCCTGGGGGGCAAGCACAGATACGCAGTATTTT. It encodes CAWGASTDTQYF.

J is TRBJ1-1 and V is TRBV30; D gene uncertain. Germline CDR1 and CDR2: GTSNPN and SVGIG (reference sequence). V dropped 2 bases and J dropped 0 bases, with 7 bases sitting between them. The CDR3 extends over 13 amino acids. The CDR3 reads CAWSTPLNTEAFF. The DNA for the CDR3 is TGTGCCTGGAGTACCCCGTTGAACACTGAAGCTTTCTTT.